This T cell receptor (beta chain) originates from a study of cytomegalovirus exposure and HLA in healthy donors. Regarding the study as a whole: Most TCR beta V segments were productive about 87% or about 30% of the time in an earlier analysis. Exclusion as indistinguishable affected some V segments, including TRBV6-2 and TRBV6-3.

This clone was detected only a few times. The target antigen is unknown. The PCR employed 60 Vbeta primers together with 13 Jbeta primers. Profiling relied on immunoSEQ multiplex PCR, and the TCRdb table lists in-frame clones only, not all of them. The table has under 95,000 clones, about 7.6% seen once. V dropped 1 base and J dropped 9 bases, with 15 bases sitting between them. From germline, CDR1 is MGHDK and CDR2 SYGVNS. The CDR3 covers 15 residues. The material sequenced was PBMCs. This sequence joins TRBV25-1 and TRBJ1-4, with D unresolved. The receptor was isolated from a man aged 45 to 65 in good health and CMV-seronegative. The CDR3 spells CASSELSRHTKKLFF. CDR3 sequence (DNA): TGTGCCAGCAGTGAATTGAGCAGGCATACCAAAAAACTGTTTTTT.